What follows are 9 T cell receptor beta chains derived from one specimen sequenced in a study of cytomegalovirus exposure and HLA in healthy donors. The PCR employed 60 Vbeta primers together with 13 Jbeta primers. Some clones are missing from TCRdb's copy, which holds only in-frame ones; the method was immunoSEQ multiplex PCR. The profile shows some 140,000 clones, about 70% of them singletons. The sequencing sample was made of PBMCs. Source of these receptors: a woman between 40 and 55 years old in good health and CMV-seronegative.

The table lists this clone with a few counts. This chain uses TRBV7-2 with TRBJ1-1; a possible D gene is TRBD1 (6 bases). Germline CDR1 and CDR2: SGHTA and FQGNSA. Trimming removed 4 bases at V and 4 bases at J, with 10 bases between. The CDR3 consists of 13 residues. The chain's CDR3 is CASSSDSSTEAFF. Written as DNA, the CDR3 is TGTGCCAGCAGCTCGGACAGTAGCACTGAAGCTTTCTTT. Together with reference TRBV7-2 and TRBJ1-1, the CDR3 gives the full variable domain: GAGVSQSPSNKVTEKGKDVELRCDPISGHTALYWYRQSLGQGLEFLIYFQGNSAPDKSGLPSDRFSAERTGGSVSTLTIQRTQQEDSAVYLCASSSDSSTEAFFGQGTRLTVV.

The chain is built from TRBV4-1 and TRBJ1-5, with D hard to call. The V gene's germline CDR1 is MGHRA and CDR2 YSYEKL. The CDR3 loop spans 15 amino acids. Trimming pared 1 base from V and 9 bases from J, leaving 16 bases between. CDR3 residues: CASSQGESAAGPQHF. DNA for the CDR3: TGCGCCAGCAGCCAAGGTGAAAGCGCGGCCGGGCCCCAGCATTTT.

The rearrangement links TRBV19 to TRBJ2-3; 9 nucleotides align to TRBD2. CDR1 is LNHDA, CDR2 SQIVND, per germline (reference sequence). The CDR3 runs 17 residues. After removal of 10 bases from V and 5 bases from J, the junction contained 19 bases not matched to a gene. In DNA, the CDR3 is TGTGCCACCCGGAGGGGCGGGGGGGCCTGGGTTGGAGATACGCAGTATTTT. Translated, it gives CATRRGGGAWVGDTQYF.

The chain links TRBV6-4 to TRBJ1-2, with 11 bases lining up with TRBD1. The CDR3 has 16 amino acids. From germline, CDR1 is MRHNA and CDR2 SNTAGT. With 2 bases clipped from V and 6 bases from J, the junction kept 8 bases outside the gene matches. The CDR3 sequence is CASSDPLTGQGDGYTF. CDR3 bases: TGTGCCAGCAGTGACCCTTTAACGGGACAGGGGGATGGCTACACCTTC.

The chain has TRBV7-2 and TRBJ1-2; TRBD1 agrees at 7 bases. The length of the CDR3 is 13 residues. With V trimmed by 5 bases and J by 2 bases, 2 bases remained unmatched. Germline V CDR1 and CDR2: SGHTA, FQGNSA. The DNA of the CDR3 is TGTGCCAGCAGCCCCAGGGGGAACTATGGCTACACCTTC. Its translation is CASSPRGNYGYTF.

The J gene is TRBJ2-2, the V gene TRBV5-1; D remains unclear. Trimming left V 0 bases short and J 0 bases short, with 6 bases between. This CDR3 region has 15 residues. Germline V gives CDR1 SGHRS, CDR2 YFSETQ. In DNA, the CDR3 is TGCGCCAGCAGCTTGGTGGCAGCGAACACCGGGGAGCTGTTTTTT. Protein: CASSLVAANTGELFF. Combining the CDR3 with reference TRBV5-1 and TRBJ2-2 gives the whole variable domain KAGVTQTPRYLIKTRGQQVTLSCSPISGHRSVSWYQQTPGQGLQFLFEYFSETQRNKGNFPGRFSGRQFSNSRSEMNVSTLELGDSALYLCASSLVAANTGELFFGEGSRLTVL.

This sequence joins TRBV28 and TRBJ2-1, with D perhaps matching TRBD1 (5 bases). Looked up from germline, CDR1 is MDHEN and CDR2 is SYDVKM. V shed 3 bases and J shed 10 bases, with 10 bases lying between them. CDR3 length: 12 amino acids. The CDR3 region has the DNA TGTGCCAGCAGTTTCGTAACAGGAGAGCAGTTCTTC. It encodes CASSFVTGEQFF.

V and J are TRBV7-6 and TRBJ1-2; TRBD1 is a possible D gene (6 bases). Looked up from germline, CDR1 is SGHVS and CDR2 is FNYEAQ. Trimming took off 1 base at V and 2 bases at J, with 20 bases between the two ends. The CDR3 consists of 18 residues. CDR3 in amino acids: CASSLVAGAPLANYGYTF. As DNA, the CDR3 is TGTGCCAGCAGCTTAGTGGCAGGGGCCCCTCTAGCCAACTATGGCTACACCTTC.

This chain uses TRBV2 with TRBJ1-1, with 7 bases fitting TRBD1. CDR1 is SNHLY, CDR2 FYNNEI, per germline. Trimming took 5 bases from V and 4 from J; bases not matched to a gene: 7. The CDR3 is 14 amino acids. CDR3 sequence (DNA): TGTGCCAGCAGTCTTGAACAGGGGTTCACTGAAGCTTTCTTT. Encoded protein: CASSLEQGFTEAFF.